This entry lists 5 T cell receptor beta chains sequenced from one sample in a study of monozygotic twins with inflammatory bowel disease. For each CDR3 protein, TCRdb gives one entry from its re-call of the 5' RACE reads, without DNA. The sample has about 440,000 distinct CDR3 sequences; the top ten hold about 2.4%. The sequenced sample consisted of blood. These receptors all come from a human donor with ulcerative colitis or Crohn's disease, or a healthy co-twin of an affected twin (not recorded which).

The J gene is TRBJ2-5, the V gene TRBV12-3 or TRBV12-4. The CDR3 covers 15 residues. CDR3 region: CASSPIRGNQETQYF.

The genes are TRBV5-1 and TRBJ2-5; TCRdb calls TRBD2, which cannot be checked without DNA. The CDR3 is made up of 17 amino acids. Germline V gene data show CDR1 as SGHRS and CDR2 as YFSETQ. CDR3 in amino acids: CASSFGYRSGEQETQYF.

The chain recombines TRBV5-1 with TRBJ2-7. The CDR3 totals 12 residues. CDR1 is SGHRS, CDR2 YFSETQ, per germline. The CDR3 sequence is CASAINSWEQYF.

The chain couples TRBV7-3 to TRBJ2-1; the D call from TCRdb, TRBD2, cannot be confirmed without DNA. The germline CDR1 and CDR2 sequences are SGHTA and FQGTGA. The CDR3 is made up of 13 amino acids. The CDR3 is CASSLMGDNEQFF.

This rearrangement joins TRBV5-1 to TRBJ2-5; as DNA is missing, the TRBD1 call by TCRdb cannot be tested. Germline lookup yields CDR1 SGHRS and CDR2 YFSETQ. This CDR3 is 14 amino acids long. Here the CDR3 reads CASSPQGVEETQYF.